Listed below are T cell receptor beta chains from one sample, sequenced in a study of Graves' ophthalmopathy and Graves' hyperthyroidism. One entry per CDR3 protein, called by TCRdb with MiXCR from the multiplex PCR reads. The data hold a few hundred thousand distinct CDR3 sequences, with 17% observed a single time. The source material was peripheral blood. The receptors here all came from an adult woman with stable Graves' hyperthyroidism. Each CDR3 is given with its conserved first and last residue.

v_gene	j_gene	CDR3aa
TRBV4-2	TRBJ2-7	CASSQSPGTGGHEQYF
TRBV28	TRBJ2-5	CASSFGEETQYF
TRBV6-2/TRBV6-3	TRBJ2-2	CASNPQLGYGELFF
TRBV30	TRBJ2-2	CAWNKNTGELFF
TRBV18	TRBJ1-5	CASSPQGAGNQPQHF
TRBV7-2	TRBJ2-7	CASRPVSYEQYF
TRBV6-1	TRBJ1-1	CASSTTGGRTEAFF
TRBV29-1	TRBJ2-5	CSVEALGAGETQYF
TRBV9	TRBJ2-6	CASSYVPSGANVLTF
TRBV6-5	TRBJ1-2	CASSFTSDRRYGYTF
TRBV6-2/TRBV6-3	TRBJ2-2	CASSYSIAGGTGELFF
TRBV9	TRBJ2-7	CASSVVSGSREQYF
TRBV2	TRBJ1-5	CATGQGSSYQPQHF
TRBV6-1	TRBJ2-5	CASSRQGQGYETQYF
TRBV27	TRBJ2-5	CASSLWTGGQQQETQYF
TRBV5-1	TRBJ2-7	CASSKDRDSYEQYF
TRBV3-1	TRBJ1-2	CASSHQGRYGYTF
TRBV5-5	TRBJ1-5	CASSFFDKNQPQHF
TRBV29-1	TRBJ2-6	CSVMKGGSGANVLTF
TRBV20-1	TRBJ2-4	CSARPWTGGYIQYF
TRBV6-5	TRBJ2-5	CASSYSKGPFGETQYF
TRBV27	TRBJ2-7	CASGLAGEGQYF
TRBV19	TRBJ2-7	CASSITGEKQYF
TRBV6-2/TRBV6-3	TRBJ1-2	CASSDDRNYGYTF
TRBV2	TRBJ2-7	CASSEMELYEQYF
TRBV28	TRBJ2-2	CASSLRRRRTGELFF
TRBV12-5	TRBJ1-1	CASGLESTEAFF
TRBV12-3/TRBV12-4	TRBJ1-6	CASSTQNSPLHF
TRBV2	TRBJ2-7	CTSSEEVADFYEQYF
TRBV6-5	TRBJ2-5	CASSYDWTDQETQYF
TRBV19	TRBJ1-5	CASSIGGQGPYSNQPQHF
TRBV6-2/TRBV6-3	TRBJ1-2	CASSQTAARGGYTF
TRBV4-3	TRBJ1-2	CASSQQGESYGYTF
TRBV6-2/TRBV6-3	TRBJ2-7	CASSYTRYGQYF
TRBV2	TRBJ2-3	CASTDEGRAQYF
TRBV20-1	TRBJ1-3	CSASQDSVGNTIYF
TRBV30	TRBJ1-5	CAWTPGQGGSNQPQHF
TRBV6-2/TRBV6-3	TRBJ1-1	CASSPPPPDRNTEAFF
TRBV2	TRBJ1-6	CASSPDSRPLHF
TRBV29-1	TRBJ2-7	CSVRPPGSYEQYF
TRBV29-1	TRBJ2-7	CSVRGGVTTETYEQYF
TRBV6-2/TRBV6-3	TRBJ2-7	CASSSRASYEQYF
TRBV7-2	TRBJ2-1	CASSNTLDNEQFF
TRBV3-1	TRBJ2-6	CASRGQVAGANVLTF
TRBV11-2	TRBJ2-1	CASSFRSSYNEQFF
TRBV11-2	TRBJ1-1	CASSLAPTGTYTDAFF
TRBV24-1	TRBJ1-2	CATSDAGTAYGYTF
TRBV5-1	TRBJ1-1	CASSQRRGDTEAFF
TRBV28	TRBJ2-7	CASRGDRLNYEQYF
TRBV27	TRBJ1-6	CASRTNAGVRNSPLHF
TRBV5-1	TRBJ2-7	CASSLGGLAGVGEQYF
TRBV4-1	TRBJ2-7	CASSQERDRGYEQYF
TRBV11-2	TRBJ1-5	CASSFDQGVHQHF
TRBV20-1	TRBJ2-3	CSARGPRPEGANTDTQYF
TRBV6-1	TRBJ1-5	CASRSDRGGQPQHF